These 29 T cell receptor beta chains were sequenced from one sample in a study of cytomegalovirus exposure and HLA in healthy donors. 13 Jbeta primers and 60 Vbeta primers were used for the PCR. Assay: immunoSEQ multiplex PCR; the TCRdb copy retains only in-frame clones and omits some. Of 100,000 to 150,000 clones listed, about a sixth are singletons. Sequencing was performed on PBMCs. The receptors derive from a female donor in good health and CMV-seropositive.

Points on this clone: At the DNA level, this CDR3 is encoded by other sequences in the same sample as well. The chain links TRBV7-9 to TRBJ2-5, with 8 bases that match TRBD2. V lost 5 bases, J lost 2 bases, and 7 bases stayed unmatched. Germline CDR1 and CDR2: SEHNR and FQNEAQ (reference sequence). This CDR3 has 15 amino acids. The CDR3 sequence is CASSLGTRFQETQYF. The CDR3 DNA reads TGTGCCAGCAGCCTAGGGACTAGATTTCAAGAGACCCAGTACTTC. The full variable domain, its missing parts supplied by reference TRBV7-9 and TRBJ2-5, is DTGVSQNPRHKITKRGQNVTFRCDPISEHNRLYWYRQTLGQGPEFLTYFQNEAQLEKSRLLSDRFSAERPKGSFSTLEIQRTEQGDSAMYLCASSLGTRFQETQYFGPGTRLLVL.

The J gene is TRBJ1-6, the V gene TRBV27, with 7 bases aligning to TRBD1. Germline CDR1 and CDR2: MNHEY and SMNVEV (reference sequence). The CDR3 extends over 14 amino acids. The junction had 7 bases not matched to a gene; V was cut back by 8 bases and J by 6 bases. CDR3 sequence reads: CASSPGQSNSPLHF. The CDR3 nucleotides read TGTGCCAGCTCCCCGGGACAGAGTAATTCACCCCTCCACTTT.

CDR3 DNA: TGTGCCAGCAGTTACCCCTCCTCGGGGGTAGCTATTGAGCAGTTCTTC. It specifies CASSYPSSGVAIEQFF. The chain recombines TRBV6-5 with TRBJ2-1, with D possibly matching TRBD2 (6 bases). Germline V gives CDR1 MNHEY, CDR2 SVGAGI. Trimming pared 2 bases from V and 9 bases from J, leaving 20 bases between. The CDR3 length is 16 residues.

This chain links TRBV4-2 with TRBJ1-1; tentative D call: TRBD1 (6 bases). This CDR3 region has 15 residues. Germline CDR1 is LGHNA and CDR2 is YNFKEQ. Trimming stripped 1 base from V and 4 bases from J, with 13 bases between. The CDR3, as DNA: TGTGCCAGCAGCCAAGCGGGACACGGAGGCACTGAAGCTTTCTTT. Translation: CASSQAGHGGTEAFF.

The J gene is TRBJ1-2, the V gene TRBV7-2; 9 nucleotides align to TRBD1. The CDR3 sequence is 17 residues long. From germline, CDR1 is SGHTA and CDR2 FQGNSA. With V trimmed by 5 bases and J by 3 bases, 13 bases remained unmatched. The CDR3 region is CASSLTTGGPLHYGYTF. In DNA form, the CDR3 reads TGTGCCAGCAGCCTTACCACAGGGGGCCCCCTACACTATGGCTACACCTTC.

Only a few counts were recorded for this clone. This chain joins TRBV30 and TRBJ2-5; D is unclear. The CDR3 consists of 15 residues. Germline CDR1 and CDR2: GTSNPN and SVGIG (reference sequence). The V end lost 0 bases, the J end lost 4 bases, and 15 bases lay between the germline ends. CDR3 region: CAWSVRGHPLETQYF. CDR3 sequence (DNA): TGTGCCTGGAGTGTACGAGGTCACCCCCTAGAGACCCAGTACTTC. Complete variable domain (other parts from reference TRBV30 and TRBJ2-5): SQTIHQWPATLVQPVGSPLSLECTVEGTSNPNLYWYRQAAGRGLQLLFYSVGIGQISSEVPQNLSASRPQDRQFILSSKKLLLSDSGFYLCAWSVRGHPLETQYFGPGTRLLVL.

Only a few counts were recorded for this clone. CDR3 nucleotide sequence: TGTGCCAGCAGCTTGGTCCGGGACACTGAAGCTTTCTTT. Translation: CASSLVRDTEAFF. The gene calls are TRBV7-7 and TRBJ1-1; D unclear. Trimming took off 3 bases at V and 3 bases at J, with 8 bases between the two ends. Germline CDR1 reads SSHAT; CDR2 reads FNYEAQ (reference sequence). The CDR3 loop spans 13 amino acids.

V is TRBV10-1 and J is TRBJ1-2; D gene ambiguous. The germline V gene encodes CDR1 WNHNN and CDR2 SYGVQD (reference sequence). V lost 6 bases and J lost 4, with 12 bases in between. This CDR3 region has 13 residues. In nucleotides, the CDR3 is TGCGCCAGCAGCGACTCGTATAGCTATGGCTACACCTTC. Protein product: CASSDSYSYGYTF.

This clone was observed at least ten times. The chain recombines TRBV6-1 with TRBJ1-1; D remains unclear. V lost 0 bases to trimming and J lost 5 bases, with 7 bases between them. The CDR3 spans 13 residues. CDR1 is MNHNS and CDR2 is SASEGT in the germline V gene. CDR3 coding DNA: TGTGCCAGCAGTGAAGCGCTCAGAACTGAAGCTTTCTTT. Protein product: CASSEALRTEAFF.

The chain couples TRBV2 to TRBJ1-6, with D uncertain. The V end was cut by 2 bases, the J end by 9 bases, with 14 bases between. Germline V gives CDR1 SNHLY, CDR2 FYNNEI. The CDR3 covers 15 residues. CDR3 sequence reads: CASSEFRPTGSPLHF. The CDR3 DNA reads TGTGCCAGCAGTGAATTTCGGCCAACGGGTTCACCCCTCCACTTT.

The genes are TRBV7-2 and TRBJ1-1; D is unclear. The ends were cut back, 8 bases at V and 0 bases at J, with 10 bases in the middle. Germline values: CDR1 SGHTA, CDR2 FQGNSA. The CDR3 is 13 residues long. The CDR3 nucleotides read TGTGCCAGCTCCGGACTCTTGAACACTGAAGCTTTCTTT. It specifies CASSGLLNTEAFF.

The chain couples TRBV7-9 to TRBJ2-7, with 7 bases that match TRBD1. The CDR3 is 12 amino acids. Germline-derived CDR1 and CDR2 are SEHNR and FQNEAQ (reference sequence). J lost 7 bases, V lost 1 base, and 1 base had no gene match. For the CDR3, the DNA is TGTGCCAGCAGCTTAGACAGGGGTGAGCAGTACTTC. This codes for CASSLDRGEQYF.

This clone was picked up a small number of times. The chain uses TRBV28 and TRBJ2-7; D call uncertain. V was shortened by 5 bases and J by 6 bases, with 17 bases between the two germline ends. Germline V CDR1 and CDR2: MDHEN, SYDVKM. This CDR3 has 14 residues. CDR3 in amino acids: CASSPLWQVLEQYF. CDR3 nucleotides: TGTGCCAGCAGTCCGCTCTGGCAGGTGCTCGAGCAGTACTTC.

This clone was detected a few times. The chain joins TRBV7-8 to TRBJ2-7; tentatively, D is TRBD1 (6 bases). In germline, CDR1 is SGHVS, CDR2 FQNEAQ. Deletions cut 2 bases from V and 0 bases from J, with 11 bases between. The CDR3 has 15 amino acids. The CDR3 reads CASSLHQGPSYEQYF. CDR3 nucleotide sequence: TGTGCCAGCAGCTTACACCAGGGGCCCTCCTACGAGCAGTACTTC.

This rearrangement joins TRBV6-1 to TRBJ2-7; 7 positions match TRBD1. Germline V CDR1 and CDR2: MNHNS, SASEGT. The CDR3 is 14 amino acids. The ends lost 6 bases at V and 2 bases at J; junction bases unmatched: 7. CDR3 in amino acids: CASRIPQGAYEQYF. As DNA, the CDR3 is TGTGCCAGCAGGATACCCCAGGGGGCCTACGAGCAGTACTTC.

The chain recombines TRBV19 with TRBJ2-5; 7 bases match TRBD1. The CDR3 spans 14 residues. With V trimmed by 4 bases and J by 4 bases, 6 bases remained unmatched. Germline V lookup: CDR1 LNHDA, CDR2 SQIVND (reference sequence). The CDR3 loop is CASSTEGARETQYF. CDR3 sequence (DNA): TGTGCCAGTAGTACTGAGGGGGCGCGAGAGACCCAGTACTTC.

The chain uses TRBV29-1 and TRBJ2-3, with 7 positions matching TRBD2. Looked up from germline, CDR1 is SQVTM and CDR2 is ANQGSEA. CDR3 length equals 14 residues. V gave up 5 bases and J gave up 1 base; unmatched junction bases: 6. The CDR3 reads CSVMRRGGTDTQYF. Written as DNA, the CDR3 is TGCAGCGTTATGCGCCGGGGGGGCACAGATACGCAGTATTTT.

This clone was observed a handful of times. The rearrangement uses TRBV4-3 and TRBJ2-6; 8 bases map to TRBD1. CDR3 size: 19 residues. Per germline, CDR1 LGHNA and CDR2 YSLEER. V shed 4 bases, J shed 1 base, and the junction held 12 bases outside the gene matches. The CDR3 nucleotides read TGCGCCAGCAGCCCTACCGTGGGCAGGGGGCATTCTGGGGCCAACGTCCTGACTTTC. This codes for CASSPTVGRGHSGANVLTF.

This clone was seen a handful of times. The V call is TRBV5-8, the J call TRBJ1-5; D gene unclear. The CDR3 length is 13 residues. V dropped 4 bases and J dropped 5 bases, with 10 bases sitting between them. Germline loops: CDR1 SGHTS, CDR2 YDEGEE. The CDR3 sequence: CASSLLEDQPQHF. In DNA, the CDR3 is TGTGCCAGCAGCCTGCTGGAGGATCAGCCCCAGCATTTT.

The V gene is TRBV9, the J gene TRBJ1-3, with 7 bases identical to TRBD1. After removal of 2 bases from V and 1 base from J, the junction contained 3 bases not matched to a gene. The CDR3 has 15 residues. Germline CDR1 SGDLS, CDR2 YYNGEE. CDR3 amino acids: CASSVGRGSGNTIYF. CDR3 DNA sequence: TGTGCCAGCAGCGTGGGCAGGGGGTCTGGAAACACCATATATTTT.

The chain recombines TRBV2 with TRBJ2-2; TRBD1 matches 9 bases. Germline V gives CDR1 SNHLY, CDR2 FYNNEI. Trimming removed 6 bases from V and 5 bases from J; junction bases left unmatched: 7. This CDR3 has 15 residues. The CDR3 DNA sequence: TGTGCCAGCAGCGTGGACAGGGGAGGTACCGGGGAGCTGTTTTTT. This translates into CASSVDRGGTGELFF. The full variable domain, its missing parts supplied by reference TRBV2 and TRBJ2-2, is EPEVTQTPSHQVTQMGQEVILRCVPISNHLYFYWYRQILGQKVEFLVSFYNNEISEKSEIFDDQFSVERPDGSNFTLKIRSTKLEDSAMYFCASSVDRGGTGELFFGEGSRLTVL.

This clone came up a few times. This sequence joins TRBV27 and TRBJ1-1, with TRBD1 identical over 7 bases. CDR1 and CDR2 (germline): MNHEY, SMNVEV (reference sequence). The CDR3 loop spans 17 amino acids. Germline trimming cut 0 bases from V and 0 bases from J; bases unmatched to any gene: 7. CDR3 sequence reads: CASSLSSIRGLNTEAFF. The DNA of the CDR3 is TGTGCCAGCAGTTTATCCTCGATCAGGGGGTTGAACACTGAAGCTTTCTTT.

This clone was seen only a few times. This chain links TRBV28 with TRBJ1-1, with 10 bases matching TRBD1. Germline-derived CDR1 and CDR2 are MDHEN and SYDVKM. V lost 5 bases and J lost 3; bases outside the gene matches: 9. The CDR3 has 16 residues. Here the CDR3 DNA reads TGTGCCAGCAGTCCACCCTCCGGGACAGGGGACACTGAAGCTTTCTTT. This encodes CASSPPSGTGDTEAFF. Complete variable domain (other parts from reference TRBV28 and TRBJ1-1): DVKVTQSSRYLVKRTGEKVFLECVQDMDHENMFWYRQDPGLGLRLIYFSYDVKMKEKGDIPEGYSVSREKKERFSLILESASTNQTSMYLCASSPPSGTGDTEAFFGQGTRLTVV.

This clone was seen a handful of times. The CDR3 sequence: CASSPLLTGEQYF. The DNA for the CDR3 is TGTGCCAGCAGTCCTTTATTGACAGGGGAGCAGTACTTC. The chain carries TRBV27 and TRBJ2-7, with 7 bases identical to TRBD1. CDR3 size: 13 residues. The V gene end was trimmed by 5 bases and the J gene end by 7 bases; junction bases not matched to a gene: 8. Germline V lookup: CDR1 MNHEY, CDR2 SMNVEV (reference sequence).

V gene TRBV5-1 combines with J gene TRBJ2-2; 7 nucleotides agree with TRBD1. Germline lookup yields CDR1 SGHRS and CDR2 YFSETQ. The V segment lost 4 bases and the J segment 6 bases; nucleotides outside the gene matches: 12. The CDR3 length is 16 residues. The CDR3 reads CASSARTGSNAGELFF. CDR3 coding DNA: TGCGCCAGCAGCGCCCGGACAGGTTCAAACGCCGGGGAGCTGTTTTTT.

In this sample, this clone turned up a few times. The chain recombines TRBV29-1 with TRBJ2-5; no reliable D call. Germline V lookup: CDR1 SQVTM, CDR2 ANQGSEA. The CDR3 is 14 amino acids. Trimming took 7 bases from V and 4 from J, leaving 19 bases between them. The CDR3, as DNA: TGCAGCGGTAGTGCGTCCGGGTTGGGAGAGACCCAGTACTTC. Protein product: CSGSASGLGETQYF. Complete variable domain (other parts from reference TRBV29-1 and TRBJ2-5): SAVISQKPSRDICQRGTSLTIQCQVDSQVTMMFWYRQQPGQSLTLIATANQGSEATYESGFVIDKFPISRPNLTFSTLTVSNMSPEDSSIYLCSGSASGLGETQYFGPGTRLLVL.

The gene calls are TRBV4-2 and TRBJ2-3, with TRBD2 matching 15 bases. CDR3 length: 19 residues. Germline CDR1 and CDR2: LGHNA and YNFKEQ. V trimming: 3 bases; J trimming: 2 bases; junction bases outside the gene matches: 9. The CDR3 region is CASSHQYGTSGGSTDTQYF. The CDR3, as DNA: TGTGCCAGCAGCCACCAATACGGGACTAGCGGGGGGTCCACAGATACGCAGTATTTT.

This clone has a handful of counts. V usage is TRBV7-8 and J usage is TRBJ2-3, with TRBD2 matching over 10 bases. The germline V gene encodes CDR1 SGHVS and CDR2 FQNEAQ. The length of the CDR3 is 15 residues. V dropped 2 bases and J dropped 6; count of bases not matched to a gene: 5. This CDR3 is CASSLQRGGRDTQYF. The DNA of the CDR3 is TGTGCCAGCAGCTTACAGCGGGGGGGCCGGGATACGCAGTATTTT.

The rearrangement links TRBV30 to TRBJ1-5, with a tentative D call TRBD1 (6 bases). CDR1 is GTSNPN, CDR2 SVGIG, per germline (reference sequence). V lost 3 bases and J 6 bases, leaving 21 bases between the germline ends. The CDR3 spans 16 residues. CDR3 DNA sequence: TGTGCCTGGAGAAGCGGACAGCCAACGGGAGGTCAGCCCCAGCATTTT. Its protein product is CAWRSGQPTGGQPQHF.